This TCR beta chain was sequenced during a study of OX40 agonist ivuxolimab in advanced cancers. Background on the study: Patients received intravenous ivuxolimab every 2 weeks at 0.01 to 10 mg/kg. Partial responses were achieved by three patients: one hepatocellular carcinoma, two cutaneous melanoma.

Study conclusions and caveats: CD4+ and CD8+ T cells in blood underwent clonal expansion by week 6 at 0.1 to 3.0 mg/kg. Among some nonresponders, normalized T-cell clonal expansion was also low.

Libraries were prepared by immunoSEQ multiplex PCR; TCRdb keeps only in-frame clonotypes and omits some of them. The table shows nearly 80,000 clones, with about four fifths occurring only once. For this clone: Its antigen is undetermined.

The CDR3 runs to 15 residues. Trimming left V 8 bases short and J 8 bases short, with 22 bases between. The germline CDR1 and CDR2 sequences are MNHNY and SVGAGI (reference sequence). The chain is built from TRBV6-6 and TRBJ2-1, with D perhaps being TRBD1 or TRBD2 (6 bases each). The sample consisted of CD4+ or CD8+ T cells sorted from blood, taken in a trial of the OX40 agonist ivuxolimab. This receptor was taken from an adult with an advanced solid tumor such as melanoma, head and neck, liver or kidney cancer. The CDR3 DNA reads as TGTGCCAGCGGGGGGTACAGCACCGCAGGGGATGAGCAGTTCTTC. The encoded protein is CASGGYSTAGDEQFF.